This TCR beta chain was retrieved from a study of blood T cell repertoires in COVID-19. The CDR3 totals 17 residues. The germline V and J ends were trimmed by 1 base and 7 bases, with 24 bases remaining between them. The V gene's germline CDR1 is SGHDT and CDR2 YYEEEE. The table came from immunoSEQ multiplex PCR; TCRdb's copy has only in-frame clones and leaves some out. Of roughly 300,000 clones listed, almost 85% were seen once; the top ten hold roughly 7%. This rearrangement joins TRBV5-6 to TRBJ2-7; weak D call: TRBD2 (5 bases). This receptor was obtained from a human donor in a cohort sampled during active COVID-19. The sample consisted of peripheral blood. CDR3 sequence (DNA): TGTGCCAGCAGCTTGATCAGCAACGCAGGTGGTTCGGGGGAGCAGTACTTC. Its translation: CASSLISNAGGSGEQYF.